This TCR beta chain was identified in a study of shared clonotypes between healthy human individuals. Findings and limits, study-wide: In general, naive subsets displayed greater estimated richness than memory subsets did.

Clones were sequenced by immunoSEQ multiplex PCR, and TCRdb holds only the in-frame ones, with some missing. This repertoire shows millions of clones, 95% found once; its top ten account for roughly 0.13%. Germline CDR1 reads SGHVS; CDR2 reads FNYEAQ. Trimming left V 4 bases short and J 5 bases short, with 5 bases between. The CDR3 spans 11 residues. Note on this clone: Its antigen remains unknown. Within the sample, other DNA sequences also encode this same CDR3.

None of the donors, who were healthy HIV-negative adults, had recently had acute infections or vaccinations. Sequenced input: naive CD4+ T cells sorted from blood. Described subset: CD45RA+ positively selected. The V gene is TRBV7-6, the J gene TRBJ2-5, with D unresolved. This TCR was sampled from a man in his late teens or twenties in good health. The CDR3 sequence is CASSSLETQYF. Here the CDR3 DNA reads TGTGCCAGCAGCTCTCTGGAGACCCAGTACTTC. The complete variable domain, with remaining parts taken from reference TRBV7-6 and TRBJ2-5, reads GAGVSQSPRYKVTKRGQDVALRCDPISGHVSLYWYRQALGQGPEFLTYFNYEAQQDKSGLPNDRFSAERPEGSISTLTIQRTEQRDSAMYRCASSSLETQYFGPGTRLLVL.